One T cell receptor (beta chain) is described in this entry. Its antigen is not known. TCRdb analysed the 5' RACE reads with MiXCR anew, one entry per CDR3 protein. The repertoire holds hundreds of thousands of distinct CDR3 sequences, more than 15% seen once, with around 12% in the top ten. This sample stems from a study of T-cell memory formation after mild COVID-19. Germline CDR1 reads MNHEY; CDR2 reads SVGAGI. CDR3 length equals 14 residues. V was shortened by 2 bases and J by 9 bases, with 16 bases between the two germline ends. Whole-study results and caveats: Contracting clones localized mainly to CM and EM when CD4+ and mainly to EMRA when CD8+. The second-wave clones peaking on day 37 were not confirmed as SARS-CoV-2-specific.

Sequenced material: PBMCs or a T cell subset sorted from them (not recorded which). The gene calls are TRBV6-5 and TRBJ1-2; no firm D call. The receptor was derived from an adult woman who had mild COVID-19 (a few samples of this study predate the infection). Cell type and time point are not known. CDR3 sequence reads: CASSYLDRDISYTF. In nucleotides, the CDR3 is TGTGCCAGCAGTTACCTAGACCGGGATATCAGCTACACCTTC.